This T cell receptor beta chain was captured in a study of breast tumors, draining lymph nodes, adjacent tissues. A single record per CDR3 protein comes from TCRdb applying MiXCR to the multiplex PCR reads. This sample has approximately 170,000 distinct CDR3 sequences, with 25% to 40% found just once. Axillary draining lymph nodes of breast cancer patients supplied the node samples. General study points: Most tumor T cells seemingly derive from lymph node, then expand in tumor. Tumors had less TCR diversity than lymph nodes, more than nontumor tissue.

This clonotype was observed at least ten times. The antigen is undetermined. Trimming stripped 5 bases from V and 5 bases from J, with 21 bases between. Per germline, CDR1 LGHNT and CDR2 FRNRAP. CDR3 size: 16 residues. Input material: axillary lymph node tissue. The clonotype was recovered from a female donor with breast cancer. Some clones in this sample may be carry-over from other donors' samples. The V gene is TRBV12-5, the J gene TRBJ1-2, with D uncertain. The CDR3 sequence is CASGTPRAPQLYGYTF. Written as DNA, the CDR3 is TGTGCTAGTGGTACCCCCCGGGCCCCCCAATTATATGGCTACACCTTC.